The next 14 T cell receptor beta chains were all read from a single sample in a study of blood T cell repertoires in COVID-19. The protocol was immunoSEQ multiplex PCR, while the TCRdb copy is restricted to in-frame clones and leaves out a portion. Of hundreds of thousands of clones in the sample, around 86% are singletons; the top ten hold about 4.1%. The sequencing input was PBMCs or T cells enriched from blood (not recorded which). The origin of the receptors is a young man who had recovered from COVID-19.

The chain is built from TRBV3-1 (or the pseudogene TRBV3-2) and TRBJ2-2; a possible D gene is TRBD2 (5 bases). Germline V gives CDR1 LGHDT, CDR2 YNNKEL (reference sequence). This CDR3 is 14 amino acids long. Between the trimmed V and J ends, which lost 7 bases and 4 bases, there was a span of 13 bases. CDR3 nucleotides: TGTGCCAGCACTCAAGCAGCGGCCACCGGGGAGCTGTTTTTT. Amino acid sequence: CASTQAAATGELFF.

The genes are TRBV5-1 and TRBJ2-3; D gene unclear. V lost 0 bases and J lost 5, with 7 bases in between. In germline, CDR1 is SGHRS, CDR2 YFSETQ. CDR3 length equals 13 residues. The CDR3 loop reads CASSLVPGDTQYF. The CDR3 region has the DNA TGCGCCAGCAGCTTGGTCCCAGGAGATACGCAGTATTTT.

The CDR3 loop is CASSPAGLNTGELFF. In DNA form, the CDR3 reads TGCGCCAGCAGCCCCGCGGGACTCAACACCGGGGAGCTGTTTTTT. This chain connects TRBV5-1 to TRBJ2-2; perhaps TRBD2 as D (6 bases). Germline V gene lookup returns CDR1 SGHRS and CDR2 YFSETQ. V dropped 4 bases and J dropped 2 bases, with 12 bases sitting between them. The CDR3 has 15 residues.

This clone was counted a single time. CDR3 sequence: CASSLQRDCEQIDQPQHF. CDR3 coding DNA: TGTGCCAGCAGTTTGCAAAGGGACTGCGAGCAGATCGATCAGCCCCAGCATTTT. This sequence joins TRBV27 and TRBJ1-5; the D gene is possibly TRBD1 (5 bases). V lost 3 bases, J lost 5 bases, and 23 bases lay in between. The CDR3 spans 18 residues. CDR1 is MNHEY, CDR2 SMNVEV, per germline (reference sequence).

This chain connects TRBV9 to TRBJ2-7, with a possible D match to TRBD1 (5 bases). V was pared by 0 bases and J by 4 bases, with 17 bases between. This CDR3 is 16 amino acids long. Germline loops: CDR1 SGDLS, CDR2 YYNGEE. CDR3 coding DNA: TGTGCCAGCAGCGTAGCAAGTCAAGGGGTGGGATACGAGCAGTACTTC. It encodes CASSVASQGVGYEQYF.

Written as DNA, the CDR3 is TGTGCCAGCAGCTTAGCCGGGAACTATGGCTACACCTTC. This sequence encodes CASSLAGNYGYTF. This chain uses TRBV13 with TRBJ1-2, with D uncertain. Germline lookup yields CDR1 PRHDT and CDR2 FYEKMQ (reference sequence). The CDR3 extends over 13 amino acids. The V gene lost 1 base and the J gene lost 2 bases, with 5 bases spanning the gap.

This clone was detected once. The chain carries TRBV30 and TRBJ2-2; possibly TRBD1 for D (6 bases). V was cut by 3 bases and J by 4 bases, with 15 bases left in between. In germline, CDR1 is GTSNPN, CDR2 SVGIG (reference sequence). This CDR3 has 15 residues. The CDR3 sequence: CAWSVPTGSTGELFF. In DNA form, the CDR3 reads TGTGCCTGGAGCGTTCCTACAGGGTCCACCGGGGAGCTGTTTTTT.

This clone appeared a few times. This chain connects TRBV2 to TRBJ1-5, with D possibly matching TRBD1 (6 bases). This CDR3 comprises 13 residues. The germline V gene encodes CDR1 SNHLY and CDR2 FYNNEI. V was clipped by 6 bases and J by 3 bases, with 9 bases between them. In DNA, the CDR3 is TGTGCCAGCAGCTGGGACACCAATCAGCCCCAGCATTTT. This gives the protein CASSWDTNQPQHF.

The chain is built from TRBV3-1 (or the pseudogene TRBV3-2) and TRBJ1-6; no clear D. The CDR3 runs to 17 residues. V was cut by 1 base and J by 7 bases, with 17 bases left in between. CDR1 is LGHDT and CDR2 is YNNKEL in the germline V gene (reference sequence). This CDR3 reads CASSQGWAVASNSPLHF. The CDR3 bases are TGTGCCAGCAGCCAAGGGTGGGCAGTCGCCTCAAATTCACCCCTCCACTTT.

This clone has a handful of counts. This chain links TRBV6-5 with TRBJ1-2; 8 bases are a match to TRBD1. Germline trimming cut 3 bases from V and 8 bases from J; bases unmatched to any gene: 8. The CDR3 spans 14 residues. Germline-derived CDR1 and CDR2 are MNHEY and SVGAGI. The chain's CDR3 is CASSYRDRTAGYTF. The CDR3 bases are TGTGCCAGCAGTTATCGGGACAGGACCGCGGGCTACACCTTC.

This chain joins TRBV11-2 and TRBJ1-2; 7 bases map to TRBD1. Germline V gene lookup returns CDR1 SGHAT and CDR2 FQNNGV. The CDR3 extends over 16 amino acids. V lost 1 base to trimming and J lost 0 bases; unmatched junction nucleotides: 5. CDR3 loop: CASSLGGQESNYGYTF. The CDR3 DNA reads TGTGCCAGCAGCTTAGGAGGACAGGAATCTAACTATGGCTACACCTTC.

This chain joins TRBV6-5 and TRBJ2-2; possible D gene TRBD1, 6 bases. The CDR3 is 15 amino acids. Trimming left V 5 bases short and J 4 bases short, with 14 bases between. The germline V gene encodes CDR1 MNHEY and CDR2 SVGAGI. The CDR3 loop is CASSPLTGTTGELFF. CDR3 nucleotides: TGTGCCAGCAGTCCCTTGACAGGAACCACCGGGGAGCTGTTTTTT.

This chain links TRBV29-1 with TRBJ2-7; D may be TRBD2 (5 bases). Germline CDR1 SQVTM, CDR2 ANQGSEA. Trimming pared 1 base from V and 2 bases from J, leaving 18 bases between. The CDR3 totals 16 residues. The CDR3 DNA reads TGCAGCGTTGAAGGCGGTTCGGGGTATGGGGCCTACGAGCAGTACTTC. Amino acid sequence: CSVEGGSGYGAYEQYF.

With respect to this clone: This CDR3 is also generated by other DNA sequences in the sample. The chain recombines TRBV18 with TRBJ1-1, with D possibly being TRBD1 (5 bases). Germline V CDR1 and CDR2: KGHSH, LQKENI. This CDR3 has 15 amino acids. V lost 1 base and J 1 base, leaving 10 bases between the germline ends. The CDR3 here is CASSPQGPTNTEAFF. In DNA form, the CDR3 reads TGTGCCAGCTCACCACAGGGGCCGACGAACACTGAAGCTTTCTTT.